This note documents a single TCR beta chain sequence. Its antigen is not known. Between the trimmed V and J ends, which lost 4 bases and 3 bases, there was a span of 10 bases. The CDR3 is 14 amino acids. The germline CDR1 and CDR2 sequences are LNHNV and YYDKDF (reference sequence). This record belongs to a study of cytomegalovirus exposure and HLA in healthy donors. Study overall: A preliminary data release comprised roughly 85 million unique TCRs obtained from HLA-typed donors.

Overall study results and limits: In a later analysis, specific HLA alleles were associated with 15,000 to 20,000 TCR beta sequences at a 0.05 false discovery rate. When analyzed later, a missense DCLRE1C variant was found to be linked to TCR beta V- and J-gene trimming.

The PCR was carried out with 60 Vbeta primers and 13 Jbeta primers. Data came from immunoSEQ multiplex PCR; TCRdb stores just in-frame clones and leaves some out. Altogether 150,000 to 200,000 clones are present, roughly 78% being singletons, with the ten largest covering approximately 6.9%. The chain uses TRBV15 and TRBJ1-5; D remains ambiguous. The clonotype was recovered from a man aged 35-49 years in good health and CMV-seropositive. The sample taken for sequencing was PBMCs. CDR3 loop: CATSIKRVNQPQHF. CDR3 DNA sequence: TGTGCCACCAGCATTAAGCGGGTCAATCAGCCCCAGCATTTT. Using reference TRBV15 and TRBJ1-5 for the parts outside the CDR3, the full variable domain is DAMVIQNPRYQVTQFGKPVTLSCSQTLNHNVMYWYQQKSSQAPKLLFHYYDKDFNNEADTPDNFQSRRPNTSFCFLDIRSPGLGDTAMYLCATSIKRVNQPQHFGDGTRLSIL.